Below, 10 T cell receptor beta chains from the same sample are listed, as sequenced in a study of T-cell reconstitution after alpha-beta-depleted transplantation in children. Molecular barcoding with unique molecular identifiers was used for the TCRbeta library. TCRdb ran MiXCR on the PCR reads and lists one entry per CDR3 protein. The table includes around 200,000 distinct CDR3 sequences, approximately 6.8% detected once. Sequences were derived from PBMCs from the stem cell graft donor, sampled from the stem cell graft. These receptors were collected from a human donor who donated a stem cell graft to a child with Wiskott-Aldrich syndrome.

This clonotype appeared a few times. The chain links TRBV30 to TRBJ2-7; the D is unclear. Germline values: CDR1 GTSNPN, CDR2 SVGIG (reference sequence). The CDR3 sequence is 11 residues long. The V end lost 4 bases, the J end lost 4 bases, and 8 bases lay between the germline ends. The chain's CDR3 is CAWTSSYEQYF. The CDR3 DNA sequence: TGTGCCTGGACGTCCTCGTACGAGCAGTACTTC.

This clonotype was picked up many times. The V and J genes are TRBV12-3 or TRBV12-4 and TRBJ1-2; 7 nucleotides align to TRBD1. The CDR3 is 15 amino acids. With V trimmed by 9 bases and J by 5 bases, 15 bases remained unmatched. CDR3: CASSPNRGGSYGYTF. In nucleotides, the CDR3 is TGTGCCAGTTCGCCGAACAGGGGAGGGTCATATGGCTACACCTTC.

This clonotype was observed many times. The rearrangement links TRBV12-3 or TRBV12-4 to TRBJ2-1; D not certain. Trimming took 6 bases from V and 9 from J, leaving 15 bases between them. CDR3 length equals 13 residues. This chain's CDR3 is CASRSPGFSEQFF. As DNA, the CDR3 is TGTGCCAGCAGAAGCCCGGGCTTCAGTGAGCAGTTCTTC.

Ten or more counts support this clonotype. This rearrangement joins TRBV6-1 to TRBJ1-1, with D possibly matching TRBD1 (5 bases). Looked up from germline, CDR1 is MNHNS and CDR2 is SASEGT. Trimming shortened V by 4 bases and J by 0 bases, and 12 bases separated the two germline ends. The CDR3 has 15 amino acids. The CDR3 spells CASSGGAVLNTEAFF. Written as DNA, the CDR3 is TGTGCCAGCAGTGGAGGGGCGGTTTTGAACACTGAAGCTTTCTTT.

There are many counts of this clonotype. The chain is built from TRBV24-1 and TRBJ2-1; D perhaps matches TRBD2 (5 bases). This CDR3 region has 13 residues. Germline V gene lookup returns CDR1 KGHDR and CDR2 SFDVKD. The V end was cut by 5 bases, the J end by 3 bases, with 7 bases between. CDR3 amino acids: CATSGSGYNEQFF. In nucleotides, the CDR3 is TGTGCCACCAGTGGAAGCGGCTACAATGAGCAGTTCTTC.

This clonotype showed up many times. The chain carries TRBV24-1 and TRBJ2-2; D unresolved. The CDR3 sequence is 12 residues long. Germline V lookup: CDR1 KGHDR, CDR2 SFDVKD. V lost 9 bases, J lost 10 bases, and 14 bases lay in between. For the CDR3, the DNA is TGTGCCACCCACTCGCCCGAGGAGGAGCTGTTTTTT. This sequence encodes CATHSPEEELFF.

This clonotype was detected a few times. The CDR3 region is CSALQRGDRGRYGYTF. The CDR3 nucleotides are TGCAGTGCTCTCCAAAGGGGGGACAGGGGTCGATATGGCTACACCTTC. The chain is built from TRBV20-1 and TRBJ1-2; 10 nucleotides line up with TRBD1. This CDR3 has 16 amino acids. The germline V gene has CDR1 DFQATT and CDR2 SNEGSKA (reference sequence). J gave up 5 bases and V 5 bases, and 14 bases lay outside the gene matches.

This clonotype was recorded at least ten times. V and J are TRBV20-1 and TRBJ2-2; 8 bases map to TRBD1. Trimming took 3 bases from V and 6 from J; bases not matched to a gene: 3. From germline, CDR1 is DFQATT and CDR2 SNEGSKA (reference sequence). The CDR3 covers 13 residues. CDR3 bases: TGCAGTGCTAGGACAGGGGTGGCCGGGGAGCTGTTTTTT. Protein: CSARTGVAGELFF.

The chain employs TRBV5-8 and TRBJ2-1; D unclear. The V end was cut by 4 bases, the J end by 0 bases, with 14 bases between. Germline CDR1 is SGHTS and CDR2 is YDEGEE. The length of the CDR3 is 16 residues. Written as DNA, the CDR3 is TGTGCCAGCAGCCCCTGGCGAGTCAGCTCCTACAATGAGCAGTTCTTC. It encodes CASSPWRVSSYNEQFF.

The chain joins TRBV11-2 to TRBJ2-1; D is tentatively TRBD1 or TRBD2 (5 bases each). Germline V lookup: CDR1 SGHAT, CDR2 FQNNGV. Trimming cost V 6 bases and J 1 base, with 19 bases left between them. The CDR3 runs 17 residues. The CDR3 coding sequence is TGTGCCAGCAGGGGGACCCGCCAGGGATATTCCTACAATGAGCAGTTCTTC. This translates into CASRGTRQGYSYNEQFF. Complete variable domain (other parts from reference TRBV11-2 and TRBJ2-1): EAGVAQSPRYKIIEKRQSVAFWCNPISGHATLYWYQQILGQGPKLLIQFQNNGVVDDSQLPKDRFSAERLKGVDSTLKIQPAKLEDSAVYLCASRGTRQGYSYNEQFFGPGTRLTVL.